This TCR beta chain derives from a study of graft-versus-host responses after intestinal transplantation. TCRdb's copy holds only in-frame clones and misses some; the assay was immunoSEQ multiplex PCR. The sample gives 84,000 or so clones, roughly four fifths of which show up once; 0.65% to 0.95% is in the top ten. In the case of this clone: The antigen is unknown.

The clonotype originates from a human donor who received an intestinal transplant. The sequencing here drew on unstimulated CD4+ T cells sorted from spleen or lymph node cells, taken before intestinal transplant.

The CDR3 reads CASSITSLAYNEQFF. In DNA form, the CDR3 reads TGTGCCAGTAGTATTACTAGCTTAGCCTACAATGAGCAGTTCTTC. The chain couples TRBV19 to TRBJ2-1, with D perhaps matching TRBD2 (6 bases). V dropped 3 bases and J dropped 2 bases, with 11 bases sitting between them. CDR1 and CDR2 (germline): LNHDA, SQIVND (reference sequence). The CDR3 contains 15 residues.